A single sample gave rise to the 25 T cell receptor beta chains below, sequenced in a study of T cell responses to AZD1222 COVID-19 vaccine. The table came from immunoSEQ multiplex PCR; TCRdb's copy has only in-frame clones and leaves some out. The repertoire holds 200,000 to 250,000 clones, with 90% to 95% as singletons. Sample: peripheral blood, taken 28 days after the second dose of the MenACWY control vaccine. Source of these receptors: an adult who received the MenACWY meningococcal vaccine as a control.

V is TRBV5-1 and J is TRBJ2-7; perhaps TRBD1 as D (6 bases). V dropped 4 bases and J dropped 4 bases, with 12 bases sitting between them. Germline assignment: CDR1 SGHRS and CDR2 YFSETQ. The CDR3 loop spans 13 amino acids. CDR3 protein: CASSRQGSYEQYF. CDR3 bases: TGCGCCAGCAGCCGGCAGGGGTCTTACGAGCAGTACTTC.

The CDR3 DNA reads TGTGTCAGAAGCTTAGTCGGCAATCAGCCCCAGCATTTT. Translating gives CVRSLVGNQPQHF. The gene calls are TRBV7-5 and TRBJ1-5. TRBV7-5 is marked as a pseudogene. The CDR3 sequence is 13 residues long.

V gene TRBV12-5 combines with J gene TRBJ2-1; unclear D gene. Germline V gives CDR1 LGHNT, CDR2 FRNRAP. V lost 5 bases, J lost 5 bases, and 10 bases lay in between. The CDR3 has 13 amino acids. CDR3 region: CASGPPGDNEQFF. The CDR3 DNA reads TGTGCTAGTGGTCCACCGGGCGACAATGAGCAGTTCTTC.

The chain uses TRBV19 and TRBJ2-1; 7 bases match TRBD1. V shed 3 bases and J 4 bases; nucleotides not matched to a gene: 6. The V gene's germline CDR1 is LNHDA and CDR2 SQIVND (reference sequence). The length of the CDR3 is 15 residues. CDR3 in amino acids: CASSMGTGEYNEQFF. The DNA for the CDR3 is TGTGCCAGTAGTATGGGAACAGGGGAGTACAATGAGCAGTTCTTC.

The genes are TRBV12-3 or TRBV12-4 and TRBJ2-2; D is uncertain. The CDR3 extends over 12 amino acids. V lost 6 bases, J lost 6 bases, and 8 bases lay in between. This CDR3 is CASSSSSGELFF. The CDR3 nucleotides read TGTGCCAGCAGCTCCTCTTCCGGGGAGCTGTTTTTT.

CDR3 sequence (DNA): TGTGCCAGCAGTACCCAGGGACAAGCCTATGGCTACACCTTC. Translating it yields CASSTQGQAYGYTF. V and J are TRBV6-5 and TRBJ1-2; tentatively, D is TRBD1 (6 bases). The germline V gene encodes CDR1 MNHEY and CDR2 SVGAGI. The V end was cut by 5 bases, the J end by 4 bases, with 14 bases between. The CDR3 has 14 residues.

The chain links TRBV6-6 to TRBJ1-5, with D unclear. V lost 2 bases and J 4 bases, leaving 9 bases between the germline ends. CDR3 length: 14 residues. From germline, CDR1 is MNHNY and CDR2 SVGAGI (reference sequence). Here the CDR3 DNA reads TGTGCCAGCAGTTACACTCCGATGAATCAGCCCCAGCATTTT. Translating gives CASSYTPMNQPQHF.

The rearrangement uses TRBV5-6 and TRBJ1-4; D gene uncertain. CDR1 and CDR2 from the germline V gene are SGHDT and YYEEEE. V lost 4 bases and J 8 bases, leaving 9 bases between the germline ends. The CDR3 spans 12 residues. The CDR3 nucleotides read TGTGCCAGCAGCCTGAGGCAGGAAAAACTGTTTTTT. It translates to CASSLRQEKLFF.

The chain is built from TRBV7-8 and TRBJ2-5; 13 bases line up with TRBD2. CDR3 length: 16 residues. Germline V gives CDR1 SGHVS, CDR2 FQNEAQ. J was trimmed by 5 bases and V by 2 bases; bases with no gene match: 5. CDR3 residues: CASSLPGTSGAETQYF. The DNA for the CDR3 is TGTGCCAGCAGCTTACCCGGGACTAGCGGGGCGGAGACCCAGTACTTC.

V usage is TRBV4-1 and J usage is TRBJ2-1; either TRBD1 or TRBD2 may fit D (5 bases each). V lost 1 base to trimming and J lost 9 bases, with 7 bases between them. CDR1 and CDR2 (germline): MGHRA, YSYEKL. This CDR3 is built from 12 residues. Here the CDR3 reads CASSQGGFEQFF. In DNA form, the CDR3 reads TGCGCCAGCAGCCAAGGGGGGTTTGAGCAGTTCTTC.

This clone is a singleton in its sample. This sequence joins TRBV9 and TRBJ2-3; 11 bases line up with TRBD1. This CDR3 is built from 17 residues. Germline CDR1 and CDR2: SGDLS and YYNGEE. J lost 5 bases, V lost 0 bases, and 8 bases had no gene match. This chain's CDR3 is CASSVAGTGGRVDTQYF. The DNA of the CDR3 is TGTGCCAGCAGCGTAGCCGGGACAGGGGGGCGGGTAGATACGCAGTATTTT.

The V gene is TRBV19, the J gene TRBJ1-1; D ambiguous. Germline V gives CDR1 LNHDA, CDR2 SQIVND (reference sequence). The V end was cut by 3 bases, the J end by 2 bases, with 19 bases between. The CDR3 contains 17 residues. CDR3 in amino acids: CASSMSGTQKANTEAFF. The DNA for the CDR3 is TGTGCCAGTAGTATGTCGGGAACACAAAAAGCCAACACTGAAGCTTTCTTT.

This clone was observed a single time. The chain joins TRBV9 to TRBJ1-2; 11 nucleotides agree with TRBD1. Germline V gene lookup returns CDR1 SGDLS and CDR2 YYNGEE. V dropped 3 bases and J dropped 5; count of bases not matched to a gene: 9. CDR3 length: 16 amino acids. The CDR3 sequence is CASSEGGTGGGYGYTF. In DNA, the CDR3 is TGTGCCAGCAGCGAGGGCGGGACAGGGGGAGGGTATGGCTACACCTTC.

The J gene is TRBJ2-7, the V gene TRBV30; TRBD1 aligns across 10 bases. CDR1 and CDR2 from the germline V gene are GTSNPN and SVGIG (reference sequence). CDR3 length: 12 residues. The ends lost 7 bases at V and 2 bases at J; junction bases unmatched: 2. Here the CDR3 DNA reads TGTGCCTCGGGACAGGGGACCTACGAGCAGTACTTC. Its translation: CASGQGTYEQYF.

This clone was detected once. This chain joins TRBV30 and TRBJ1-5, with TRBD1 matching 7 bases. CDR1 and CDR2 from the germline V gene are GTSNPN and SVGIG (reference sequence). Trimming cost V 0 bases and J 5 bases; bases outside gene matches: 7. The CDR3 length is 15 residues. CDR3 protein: CAWSVTGQLYQPQHF. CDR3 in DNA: TGTGCCTGGAGTGTAACGGGACAGCTTTATCAGCCCCAGCATTTT. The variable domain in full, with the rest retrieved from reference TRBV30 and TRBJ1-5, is SQTIHQWPATLVQPVGSPLSLECTVEGTSNPNLYWYRQAAGRGLQLLFYSVGIGQISSEVPQNLSASRPQDRQFILSSKKLLLSDSGFYLCAWSVTGQLYQPQHFGDGTRLSIL.

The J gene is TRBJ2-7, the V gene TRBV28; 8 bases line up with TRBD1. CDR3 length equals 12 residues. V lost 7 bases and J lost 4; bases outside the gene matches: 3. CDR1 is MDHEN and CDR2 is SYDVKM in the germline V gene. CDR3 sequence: CASKDRAYEQYF. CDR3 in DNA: TGTGCCAGCAAGGACAGGGCTTACGAGCAGTACTTC.

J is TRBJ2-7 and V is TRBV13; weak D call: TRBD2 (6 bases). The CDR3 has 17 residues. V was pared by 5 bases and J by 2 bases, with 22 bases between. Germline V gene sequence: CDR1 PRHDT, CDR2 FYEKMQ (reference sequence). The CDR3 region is CASSTTLRLGGPYEQYF. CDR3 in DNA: TGTGCCAGCAGCACTACTCTCCGACTGGGGGGTCCCTACGAGCAGTACTTC.

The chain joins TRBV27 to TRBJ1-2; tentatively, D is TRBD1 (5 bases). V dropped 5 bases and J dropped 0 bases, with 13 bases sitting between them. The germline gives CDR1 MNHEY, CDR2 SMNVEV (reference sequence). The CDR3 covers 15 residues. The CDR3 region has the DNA TGTGCCAGCAGTCCCGCGGGGGGAGCTAACTATGGCTACACCTTC. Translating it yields CASSPAGGANYGYTF.

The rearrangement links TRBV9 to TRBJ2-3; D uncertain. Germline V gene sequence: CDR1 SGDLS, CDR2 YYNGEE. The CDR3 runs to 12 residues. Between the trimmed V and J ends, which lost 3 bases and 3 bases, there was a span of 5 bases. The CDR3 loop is CASSARTDTQYF. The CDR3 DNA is TGTGCCAGCAGCGCCCGAACAGATACGCAGTATTTT. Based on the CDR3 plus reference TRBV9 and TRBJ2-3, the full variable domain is DSGVTQTPKHLITATGQRVTLRCSPRSGDLSVYWYQQSLDQGLQFLIQYYNGEERAKGNILERFSAQQFPDLHSELNLSSLELGDSALYFCASSARTDTQYFGPGTRLTVL.

This CDR3 is CTSSQGRELFF. DNA for the CDR3: TGCACCAGCAGCCAAGGCCGGGAGCTGTTTTTT. The chain couples TRBV1 to TRBJ2-2. TRBV1 is a pseudogene. The CDR3 length is 11 residues.

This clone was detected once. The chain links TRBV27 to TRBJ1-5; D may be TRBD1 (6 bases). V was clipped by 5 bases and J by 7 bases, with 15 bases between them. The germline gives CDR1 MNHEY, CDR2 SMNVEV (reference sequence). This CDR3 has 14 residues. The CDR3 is CASSVQGFQQPQHF. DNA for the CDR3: TGTGCCAGCAGTGTACAGGGTTTTCAACAGCCCCAGCATTTT.

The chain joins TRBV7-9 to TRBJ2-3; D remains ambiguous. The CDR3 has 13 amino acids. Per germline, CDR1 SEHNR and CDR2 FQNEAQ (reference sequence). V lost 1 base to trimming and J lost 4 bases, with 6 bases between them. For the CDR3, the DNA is TGTGCCAGCAGCTTAGTCCCTTCAGATACGCAGTATTTT. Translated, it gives CASSLVPSDTQYF.

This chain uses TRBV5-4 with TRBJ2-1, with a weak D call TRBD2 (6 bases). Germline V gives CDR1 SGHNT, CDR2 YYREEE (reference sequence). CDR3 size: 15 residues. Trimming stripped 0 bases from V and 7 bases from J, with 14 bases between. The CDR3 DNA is TGTGCCAGCAGCTTGGACTCCCGGGGAGGTAATGAGCAGTTCTTC. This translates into CASSLDSRGGNEQFF.

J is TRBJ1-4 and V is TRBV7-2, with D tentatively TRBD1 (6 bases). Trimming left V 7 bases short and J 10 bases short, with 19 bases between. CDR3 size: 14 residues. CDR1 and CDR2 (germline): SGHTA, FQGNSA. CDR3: CASTLGGSDGKLFF. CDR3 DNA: TGTGCCAGCACCCTAGGGGGGAGCGATGGAAAACTGTTTTTT.

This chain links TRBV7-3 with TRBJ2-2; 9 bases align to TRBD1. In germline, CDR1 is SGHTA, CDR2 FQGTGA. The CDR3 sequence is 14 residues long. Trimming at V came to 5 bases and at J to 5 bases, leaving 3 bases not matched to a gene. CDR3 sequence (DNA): TGTGCCAGCAGCCCGGGACAGGGTACCGGGGAGCTGTTTTTT. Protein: CASSPGQGTGELFF.